The following is a T cell receptor beta chain sequence with its context. The antigen is not known. The CDR3 is 11 residues long. The V gene lost 2 bases and the J gene lost 7 bases, with 4 bases spanning the gap. Germline V gene sequence: CDR1 SGHRS, CDR2 YFSETQ. This record comes from a study of T cell repertoires in ileal Crohn's disease. Study outcomes and limitations: Postoperative endoscopy occurred within one year, median around 6.5 months. Every patient over 26.8% clonality showed endoscopic recurrence. Active smokers at surgery had more clonal expansions than non-smokers.

Clones were read by immunoSEQ multiplex PCR, and TCRdb kept only the in-frame ones, dropping some. The sample comprises almost 15,000 clones, 78% of which are singletons, and approximately 4% rests with the top ten. Time point specified: neoterminal ileum biopsy at postoperative endoscopy, about 6 months after surgery. Input material: ileal tissue. The origin of this receptor is an adult with Crohn's disease. The rearrangement uses TRBV5-1 and TRBJ2-4, with D unresolved. The DNA for the CDR3 is TGCGCCAGCAGCTTCCAGAACATTCAGTACTTC. Protein: CASSFQNIQYF.